This TCR beta chain appears in the sequencing data of a study of blood T cell repertoires in COVID-19. Study-wide background: Some COVID-19 samples were acute and others convalescent; all came from the United States, Italy and Spain.

Trimming stripped 5 bases from V and 5 bases from J, with 23 bases between. This CDR3 contains 17 residues. Germline CDR1 is MDHEN and CDR2 is SYDVKM. Clones were read by immunoSEQ multiplex PCR, and TCRdb kept only the in-frame ones, dropping some. The table includes approximately 380,000 clones, 88% detected once. The source is a woman between 18 and 29 years old who had recovered from COVID-19. The sequencing input was PBMCs or T cells enriched from blood (not recorded which). The V call is TRBV28, the J call TRBJ2-3; TRBD2 might be the D (5 bases). CDR3 sequence reads: CASSSGRATQNLDTQYF. CDR3 sequence (DNA): TGTGCCAGCAGTAGTGGGCGGGCCACGCAAAATTTAGATACGCAGTATTTT.